These 14 T cell receptor beta chains were all obtained from the same sample, sequenced in a study of long-term antiretroviral therapy in people with HIV. Version v3.0 of the immunoSEQ assay was performed at survey level. Clones were read by immunoSEQ multiplex PCR, and TCRdb kept only the in-frame ones, dropping some. The sample lists roughly 33,000 clones, more than 60% occurring once. The sample in question was unsorted PBMCs, obtained 2 years after starting antiretroviral therapy. The receptors derive from a woman in her fifties or sixties with HIV.

Concerning this clone itself: This may be a read error, as it is one base from a much larger clone. V and J are TRBV7-2 and TRBJ2-1, with TRBD1 as a possible D gene (5 bases). V dropped 3 bases and J dropped 3 bases, with 6 bases sitting between them. This CDR3 has 13 residues. The germline gives CDR1 SGHTA, CDR2 FQGNSA. CDR3 sequence reads: CASSFDSYNEQFF. The CDR3 nucleotides are TGTGCCAGCAGCTTTGACAGCTACAATGAGCAGTTCTTC.

This clone was observed once. The chain joins TRBV6-5 to TRBJ1-2; D is ambiguous. The CDR3 totals 13 residues. V gave up 5 bases and J gave up 4 bases, with 11 bases separating them. Germline CDR1 MNHEY, CDR2 SVGAGI. The CDR3 spells CASSQSPRYGYTF. The CDR3 DNA sequence: TGTGCCAGCAGTCAAAGCCCACGCTATGGCTACACCTTC.

Here the CDR3 DNA reads TGTGCCAGTGGACAGGGGAGCTCTGGCTACACCTTC. Its translation: CASGQGSSGYTF. The chain has TRBV19 and TRBJ1-2, with TRBD1 identical over 9 bases. The CDR3 loop spans 12 amino acids. Trimming at V came to 8 bases and at J to 7 bases, leaving 5 bases not matched to a gene. Germline values: CDR1 LNHDA, CDR2 SQIVND (reference sequence).

The chain links TRBV4-1 to TRBJ2-1; TRBD2 might be the D (5 bases). CDR3 length: 15 amino acids. Per germline, CDR1 MGHRA and CDR2 YSYEKL. V lost 3 bases and J 0 bases, leaving 9 bases between the germline ends. As DNA, the CDR3 is TGCGCCAGCAGCCACTTAAGCGGCTCCTACAATGAGCAGTTCTTC. This sequence encodes CASSHLSGSYNEQFF.

This clone has a handful of counts. The chain is built from TRBV14 and TRBJ1-1, with a possible D match to TRBD1 (6 bases). The CDR3 consists of 14 residues. Germline CDR1 reads SGHDN; CDR2 reads FVKESK. The V end lost 4 bases, the J end lost 2 bases, and 11 bases lay between the germline ends. This CDR3 reads CASSLPGVNTEAFF. CDR3 DNA: TGTGCCAGCAGCCTCCCAGGGGTCAACACTGAAGCTTTCTTT.

The rearrangement uses TRBV4-1 and TRBJ2-6; D remains unclear. Between the trimmed V and J ends, which lost 2 bases and 4 bases, there was a span of 6 bases. There are 14 residues in the CDR3. CDR1 is MGHRA, CDR2 YSYEKL, per germline. The CDR3 is CASSQSSGANVLTF. CDR3 nucleotides: TGCGCCAGCAGCCAATCTTCGGGGGCCAACGTCCTGACTTTC.

This clone was detected once. V is TRBV10-3 and J is TRBJ1-1; TRBD1 might be the D (6 bases). CDR3 length: 16 amino acids. V was cut by 4 bases and J by 3 bases, with 18 bases left in between. Germline CDR1 and CDR2: ENHRY and SYGVKD. CDR3 DNA sequence: TGTGCCATCAGTGCGGGGCGGGCGAAGGGGGACACTGAAGCTTTCTTT. It is translated as CAISAGRAKGDTEAFF.

V is TRBV5-5 and J is TRBJ2-7, with 8 nucleotides matching TRBD1. In germline, CDR1 is SGHKS, CDR2 YYEKEE (reference sequence). The V segment lost 0 bases and the J segment 6 bases; nucleotides outside the gene matches: 8. The CDR3 sequence is 15 residues long. This CDR3 reads CASSLGTGTGGEQYF. The CDR3 nucleotides are TGTGCCAGCAGCTTGGGCACCGGGACAGGCGGCGAGCAGTACTTC. The full variable domain, with the rest looked up from reference TRBV5-5 and TRBJ2-7, is DAGVTQSPTHLIKTRGQQVTLRCSPISGHKSVSWYQQVLGQGPQFIFQYYEKEERGRGNFPDRFSARQFPNYSSELNVNALLLGDSALYLCASSLGTGTGGEQYFGPGTRLTVT.

V gene TRBV7-6 combines with J gene TRBJ2-7, with 7 bases that match TRBD1. Trimming removed 3 bases from V and 4 bases from J; junction bases left unmatched: 9. The CDR3 sequence is 15 residues long. Looked up from germline, CDR1 is SGHVS and CDR2 is FNYEAQ. CDR3 in DNA: TGTGCCAGCAGCTTTGGGCAGGGGGAACTTTACGAGCAGTACTTC. It yields the protein CASSFGQGELYEQYF.

The chain uses TRBV7-8 and TRBJ1-6; 9 bases are shared with TRBD1. Germline V gene sequence: CDR1 SGHVS, CDR2 FQNEAQ. V dropped 5 bases and J dropped 9; count of bases not matched to a gene: 5. The CDR3 has 14 residues. The CDR3 reads CASSPTGGSSPLHF. CDR3 nucleotides: TGTGCCAGCAGCCCAACAGGGGGCTCTTCACCCCTCCACTTT.

The chain couples TRBV28 to TRBJ1-2; a weak D match, TRBD1 (5 bases). Between the trimmed V and J ends, which lost 4 bases and 4 bases, there was a span of 16 bases. From germline, CDR1 is MDHEN and CDR2 SYDVKM. The CDR3 is made up of 15 amino acids. The CDR3 DNA follows: TGTGCCAGCAGTTCCGACAGTGGTGGTAGCTATGGCTACACCTTC. Its protein is CASSSDSGGSYGYTF.

The chain is built from TRBV15 and TRBJ1-5, with D uncertain. This CDR3 has 16 amino acids. Deletions cut 0 bases from V and 3 bases from J, with 12 bases between. From germline, CDR1 is LNHNV and CDR2 YYDKDF (reference sequence). Written as DNA, the CDR3 is TGTGCCACCAGCAGAGACAGGTGGGCCCTCAATCAGCCCCAGCATTTT. This sequence encodes CATSRDRWALNQPQHF.

This chain connects TRBV10-2 to TRBJ1-5, with 7 bases identical to TRBD1. The V segment lost 7 bases and the J segment 5 bases; nucleotides outside the gene matches: 5. This CDR3 has 13 residues. Germline lookup yields CDR1 WSHSY and CDR2 SAAADI. DNA of the CDR3: TGCGCCAGCAAAGACAGGGTGGATCAGCCCCAGCATTTT. It translates to CASKDRVDQPQHF.

J is TRBJ2-5 and V is TRBV29-1, with 8 bases fitting TRBD1. Trimming cost V 6 bases and J 5 bases; bases outside gene matches: 5. This CDR3 has 12 amino acids. Germline loops: CDR1 SQVTM, CDR2 ANQGSEA. CDR3 loop: CSVAGQGETQYF. CDR3 DNA sequence: TGCAGCGTGGCAGGACAGGGCGAGACCCAGTACTTC.